This T cell receptor (beta chain) was identified in a study of beta chain features in type 1 diabetes. Overall study findings and caveats: For patients, the naive, central memory and Treg TCRB repertoires appeared more alike than for healthy donors. Patients with type 1 diabetes showed fewer VDJ junction insertions and more deletions. The question left open here concerned HLA type influencing TCRB rearrangement.

Per the germline V gene, CDR1 is MNHEY and CDR2 is SMNVEV (reference sequence). Trimming left V 6 bases short and J 1 base short, with 12 bases between. CDR3 length: 14 residues. cDNA synthesis used the whole RNA isolate, giving expressed TCRB sequences. Repertoires were generated with immunoSEQ multiplex PCR, while TCRdb's copy carries only in-frame clones and drops some. The sample consists of hundreds of thousands of clones, around 15% of them appearing once. This clone occurred a few times. As yet, its antigen is unknown. This clonotype was sampled from a young man in good health. What was sequenced was naive CD4+ T cells from blood. The gene calls are TRBV27 and TRBJ1-1; D unresolved. For the CDR3, the DNA is TGTGCCAGCAGCCCTCGGGCTAGGAACACTGAAGCTTTCTTT. Translating gives CASSPRARNTEAFF.